The source of this T cell receptor beta chain is a study of T cell responses to AZD1222 COVID-19 vaccine. J gave up 6 bases and V 3 bases, and 8 bases lay outside the gene matches. Looked up from germline, CDR1 is GTSNPN and CDR2 is SVGIG (reference sequence). The CDR3 is made up of 15 amino acids. Details on this clone: Its antigen is undetermined.

Sequencing was performed with immunoSEQ multiplex PCR; in TCRdb, only in-frame clones are kept and a portion is missing. The top ten clones hold 7.5% to 9.5% of a sample with approximately 180,000 clones, around 88% of them seen once. Study-wide findings and caveats: Among those given AZD1222, only six were seropositive at baseline. Close to half of spike-specific TCRs reportedly recognize unmutated variant regions. Clonal diversity was possibly underestimated, and white British individuals and females predominated among donors.

This receptor was obtained from an adult in good health. This chain connects TRBV30 to TRBJ2-2, with TRBD1 matching 9 bases. The sample here was peripheral blood, taken on day 0 of AZD1222 vaccination. The CDR3 sequence: CAWSGRWTGAGELFF. The CDR3 DNA is TGTGCCTGGAGCGGTCGTTGGACAGGGGCCGGGGAGCTGTTTTTT.